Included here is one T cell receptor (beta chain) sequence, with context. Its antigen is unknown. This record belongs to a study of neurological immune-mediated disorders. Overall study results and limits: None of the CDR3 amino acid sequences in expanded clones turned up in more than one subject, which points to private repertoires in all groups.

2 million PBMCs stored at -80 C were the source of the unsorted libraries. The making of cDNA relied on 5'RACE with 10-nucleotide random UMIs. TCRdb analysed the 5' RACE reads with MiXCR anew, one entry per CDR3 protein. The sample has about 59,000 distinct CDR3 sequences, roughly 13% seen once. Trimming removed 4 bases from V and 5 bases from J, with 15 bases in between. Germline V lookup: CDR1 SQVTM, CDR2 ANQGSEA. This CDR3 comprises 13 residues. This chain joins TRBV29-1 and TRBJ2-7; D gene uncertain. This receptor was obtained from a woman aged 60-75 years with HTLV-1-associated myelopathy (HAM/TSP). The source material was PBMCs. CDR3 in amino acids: CSVGVAVGHEQYF. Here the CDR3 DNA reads TGCAGCGTTGGGGTCGCGGTGGGTCACGAGCAGTACTTC.